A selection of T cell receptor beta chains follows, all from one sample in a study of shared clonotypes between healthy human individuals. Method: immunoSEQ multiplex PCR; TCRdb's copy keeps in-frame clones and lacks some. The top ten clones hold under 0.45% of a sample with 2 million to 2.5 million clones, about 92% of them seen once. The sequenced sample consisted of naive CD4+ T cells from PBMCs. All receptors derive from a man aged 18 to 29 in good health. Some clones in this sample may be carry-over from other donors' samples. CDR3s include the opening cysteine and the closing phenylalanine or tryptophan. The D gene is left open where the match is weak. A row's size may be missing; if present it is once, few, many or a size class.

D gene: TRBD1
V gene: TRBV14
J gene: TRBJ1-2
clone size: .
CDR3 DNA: TGTGCCAGCAGCCAAGGGATAACAGGGGTGTGGATCTATGGCTACACCTTC
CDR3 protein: CASSQGITGVWIYGYTF

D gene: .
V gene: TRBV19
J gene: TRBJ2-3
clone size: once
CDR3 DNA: TGTGCCAGTAGTAGAACTAGCCCTAGCCCTGGGGGCACAGATACGCAGTATTTT
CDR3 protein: CASSRTSPSPGGTDTQYF

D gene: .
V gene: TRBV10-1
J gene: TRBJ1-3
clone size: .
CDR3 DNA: TGCGCCAGCAGTGTTAGTAGAAGGTGGGTCTCTGGAAACACCATATATTTT
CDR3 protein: CASSVSRRWVSGNTIYF

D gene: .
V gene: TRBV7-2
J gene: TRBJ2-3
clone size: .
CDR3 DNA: TGTGCCAGCAGCGTTGGGAGCCACGAATGGGCAGATACGCAGTATTTT
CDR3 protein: CASSVGSHEWADTQYF

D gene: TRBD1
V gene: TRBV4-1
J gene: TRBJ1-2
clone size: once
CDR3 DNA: TGCGCCAGCAGCCAAGATATACAGGGGGTCTATGGCTACACCTTC
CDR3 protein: CASSQDIQGVYGYTF

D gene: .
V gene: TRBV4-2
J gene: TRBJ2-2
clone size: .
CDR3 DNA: TGTGCCAGCAGCCCGAACTCTGGGCAGGAGAACACCGGGGAGCTGTTTTTT
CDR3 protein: CASSPNSGQENTGELFF

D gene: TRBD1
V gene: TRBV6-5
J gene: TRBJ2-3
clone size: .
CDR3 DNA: TGTGCCAGCAGTGGACAGGTATTGGATACGCAGTATTTT
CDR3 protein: CASSGQVLDTQYF

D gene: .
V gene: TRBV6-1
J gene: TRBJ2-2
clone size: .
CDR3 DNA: TGTGCCAGCAGTGGCGGGCTTCGGGGGCGGGAGCTGTTTTTT
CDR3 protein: CASSGGLRGRELFF

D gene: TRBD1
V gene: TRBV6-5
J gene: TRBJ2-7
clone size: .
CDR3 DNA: TGTGCCAGCAGTTACTCGGGACAGGCTTCCCTTCGGGAGCAGTACTTC
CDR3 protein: CASSYSGQASLREQYF

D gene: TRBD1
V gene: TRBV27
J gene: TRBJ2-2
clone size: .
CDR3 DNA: TGTGCCAGCACCAATCGACAGGGGGGAACCGGGGAGCTGTTTTTT
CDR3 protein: CASTNRQGGTGELFF

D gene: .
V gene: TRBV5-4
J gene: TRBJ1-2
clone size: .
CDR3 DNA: TGTGCCAGCAGCTTAGGAGGATTAGATAACTATGGCTACACCTTC
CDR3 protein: CASSLGGLDNYGYTF

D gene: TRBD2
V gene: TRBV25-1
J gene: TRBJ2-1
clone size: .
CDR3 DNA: TGTGCCAGCAGTGAACCTAGCGGGAGGGCCATATTAGAGCAGTTCTTC
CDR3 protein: CASSEPSGRAILEQFF